Presented here are 24 T cell receptor beta chains from one specimen sequenced in a study of shared clonotypes between healthy human individuals. Produced via immunoSEQ multiplex PCR; TCRdb's table is partial and in-frame only. The sample includes around 500,000 clones, 75% to 85% seen only once; the top ten take 10% to 15%. The material sequenced was PBMCs. The receptor source for this set is a woman in her thirties or forties in good health. Some clones in this sample may be carry-over from other donors' samples.

A few counts support this clone. One base separates it from a far larger clone, so it is likely a read error. The genes are TRBV2 and TRBJ2-1; no definite D call. This CDR3 contains 13 residues. Trimming stripped 0 bases from V and 11 bases from J, with 11 bases between. Per the germline V gene, CDR1 is SNHLY and CDR2 is FYNNEI. Here the CDR3 DNA reads TGTGCCAGCAGTGAAGCATTTTCCCATAAGCAGTTCTTC. It is translated as CASSEAFSHKQFF.

The CDR3, as DNA: TGTGCCAGCAGCTTCAGGGGGGCTAATGAAAAACTGTTTTTT. It codes for CASSFRGANEKLFF. This chain links TRBV7-2 with TRBJ1-4; 7 bases agree with TRBD1. This CDR3 has 14 residues. Germline V gives CDR1 SGHTA, CDR2 FQGNSA. V was pared by 3 bases and J by 3 bases, with 1 base of the junction left unmatched. Full variable domain (rest looked up from reference TRBV7-2 and TRBJ1-4): GAGVSQSPSNKVTEKGKDVELRCDPISGHTALYWYRQSLGQGLEFLIYFQGNSAPDKSGLPSDRFSAERTGGSVSTLTIQRTQQEDSAVYLCASSFRGANEKLFFGSGTQLSVL.

The rearrangement uses TRBV2 and TRBJ2-5; D is uncertain. V gave up 1 base and J gave up 4 bases, with 10 bases separating them. Germline V lookup: CDR1 SNHLY, CDR2 FYNNEI. This CDR3 is built from 14 residues. This chain's CDR3 is CASSEGGHGETQYF. CDR3 in DNA: TGTGCCAGCAGTGAAGGGGGTCATGGAGAGACCCAGTACTTC.

The rearrangement joins TRBV10-1 to TRBJ2-1; unclear D gene. The V gene lost 0 bases and the J gene lost 5 bases, with 5 bases spanning the gap. Germline CDR1 is WNHNN and CDR2 is SYGVQD (reference sequence). The CDR3 runs 13 residues. CDR3 DNA: TGCGCCAGCAGTGAGTCATGGAACAATGAGCAGTTCTTC. It encodes CASSESWNNEQFF.

This chain links TRBV18 with TRBJ2-2; a weak D match, TRBD1 (6 bases). This CDR3 has 16 amino acids. V was trimmed by 0 bases and J by 1 base, leaving 9 bases between them. In germline, CDR1 is KGHSH, CDR2 LQKENI. CDR3 coding DNA: TGTGCCAGCTCACCACCTGGCAGGGGGAACACCGGGGAGCTGTTTTTT. Translating gives CASSPPGRGNTGELFF.

This clone was seen a single time. V gene TRBV28 combines with J gene TRBJ1-5; 7 bases line up with TRBD1. The CDR3 has 13 residues. The V gene's germline CDR1 is MDHEN and CDR2 SYDVKM. Trimming took 5 bases from V and 5 from J; bases not matched to a gene: 3. In nucleotides, the CDR3 is TGTGCCAGCAGTACAGGGGTCGATCAGCCCCAGCATTTT. This encodes CASSTGVDQPQHF.

The V call is TRBV7-2, the J call TRBJ2-7; TRBD1 aligns across 7 bases. This CDR3 has 14 residues. V shed 6 bases and J 3 bases; nucleotides not matched to a gene: 8. Germline assignment: CDR1 SGHTA and CDR2 FQGNSA. CDR3: CASRPAGGSYEQYF. The DNA of the CDR3 is TGTGCCAGCAGGCCCGCAGGGGGTAGCTACGAGCAGTACTTC.

This clone appeared a few times. The CDR3 DNA reads TGTGCCATCAGTGGACAGCAGAACACCGGGGAGCTGTTTTTT. Protein: CAISGQQNTGELFF. The chain is built from TRBV10-3 and TRBJ2-2; TRBD1 might be the D (5 bases). Between the trimmed V and J ends, which lost 4 bases and 1 base, there was a span of 7 bases. The CDR3 consists of 14 residues. Germline CDR1 reads ENHRY; CDR2 reads SYGVKD.

The chain uses TRBV7-9 and TRBJ1-2; TRBD1 matches at 7 bases. CDR1 and CDR2 from the germline V gene are SEHNR and FQNEAQ (reference sequence). After removal of 1 base from V and 3 bases from J, the junction contained 8 bases not matched to a gene. The CDR3 contains 16 residues. The CDR3 region has the DNA TGTGCCAGCAGCTTAGGACAGGGTCGCGTGGACTATGGCTACACCTTC. Translation: CASSLGQGRVDYGYTF.

This chain uses TRBV7-2 with TRBJ2-2; D gene unclear. This CDR3 is 13 amino acids long. The ends were cut back, 2 bases at V and 3 bases at J, with 4 bases in the middle. The V gene's germline CDR1 is SGHTA and CDR2 FQGNSA. The CDR3 spells CASSLYYTGELFF. The CDR3 DNA reads as TGTGCCAGCAGCTTATACTACACCGGGGAGCTGTTTTTT.

This chain joins TRBV7-2 and TRBJ2-7, with D possibly being TRBD2 (5 bases). Germline CDR1 SGHTA, CDR2 FQGNSA. This CDR3 comprises 13 residues. Trimming took 5 bases from V and 0 from J, leaving 8 bases between them. Written as DNA, the CDR3 is TGTGCCAGCAGCGACGGGGTCTCCTACGAGCAGTACTTC. Translating it yields CASSDGVSYEQYF.

The J gene is TRBJ2-1, the V gene TRBV27; 8 positions agree with TRBD2. With 4 bases clipped from V and 0 bases from J, the junction kept 5 bases outside the gene matches. Germline V gene lookup returns CDR1 MNHEY and CDR2 SMNVEV (reference sequence). This CDR3 is built from 16 residues. CDR3 in amino acids: CASSSGTRSSYNEQFF. For the CDR3, the DNA is TGTGCCAGCAGTTCCGGGACTAGGAGCTCCTACAATGAGCAGTTCTTC.

The chain uses TRBV27 and TRBJ2-7; a weak D match, TRBD2 (7 bases). This CDR3 is 16 amino acids long. Germline lookup yields CDR1 MNHEY and CDR2 SMNVEV (reference sequence). Trimming took off 4 bases at V and 0 bases at J, with 16 bases between the two ends. Here the CDR3 reads CASSSPRGDTSYEQYF. The CDR3 DNA follows: TGTGCCAGCAGTTCGCCTCGGGGGGACACCTCCTACGAGCAGTACTTC.

The chain uses TRBV30 and TRBJ2-7; either TRBD1 or TRBD2 may supply D (5 bases each). Germline-derived CDR1 and CDR2 are GTSNPN and SVGIG (reference sequence). Trimming stripped 1 base from V and 6 bases from J, with 19 bases between. There are 15 residues in the CDR3. This chain's CDR3 is CAWSDGDDFSSEQYF. The CDR3 nucleotides read TGTGCCTGGAGTGATGGGGACGACTTTTCTTCCGAGCAGTACTTC.

The V and J genes are TRBV2 and TRBJ2-1, with D possibly called TRBD1 or TRBD2 (7 bases each). The germline V and J ends were trimmed by 2 bases and 8 bases, with 13 bases remaining between them. Germline values: CDR1 SNHLY, CDR2 FYNNEI. CDR3 length: 14 amino acids. As DNA, the CDR3 is TGTGCCAGCAGTGAAAGTGCAGGGGGGGATGAGCAGTTCTTC. As protein: CASSESAGGDEQFF. Complete variable domain (other parts from reference TRBV2 and TRBJ2-1): EPEVTQTPSHQVTQMGQEVILRCVPISNHLYFYWYRQILGQKVEFLVSFYNNEISEKSEIFDDQFSVERPDGSNFTLKIRSTKLEDSAMYFCASSESAGGDEQFFGPGTRLTVL.

The gene calls are TRBV27 and TRBJ2-3; D tentatively fits TRBD1 or TRBD2 (5 bases each). The V end lost 5 bases, the J end lost 3 bases, and 15 bases lay between the germline ends. Germline CDR1 is MNHEY and CDR2 is SMNVEV (reference sequence). The CDR3 length is 15 residues. The CDR3 here is CASSRETGRTDTQYF. CDR3 DNA: TGTGCCAGCAGTCGAGAGACGGGACGGACAGATACGCAGTATTTT.

The chain joins TRBV5-4 to TRBJ2-2, with 11 bases identical to TRBD2. Germline V gene data show CDR1 as SGHNT and CDR2 as YYREEE (reference sequence). The CDR3 is 17 amino acids. V was pared by 4 bases and J by 4 bases, with 9 bases of the junction left unmatched. The CDR3 sequence is CASSTASGRSGTGELFF. CDR3 in DNA: TGTGCCAGCAGCACGGCTAGCGGGAGGTCGGGCACCGGGGAGCTGTTTTTT.

V is TRBV11-2 and J is TRBJ2-3; 9 nucleotides line up with TRBD2. The germline gives CDR1 SGHAT, CDR2 FQNNGV. The CDR3 is 14 residues long. Trimming removed 7 bases from V and 9 bases from J; junction bases left unmatched: 11. CDR3 protein: CASTGFSAGGTQYF. The CDR3 coding sequence is TGTGCCAGCACGGGGTTTTCGGCGGGAGGGACGCAGTATTTT.

This clone turned up a few times. This likely stems from a read error, as it lies one base from a far larger clone. This chain connects TRBV7-9 to TRBJ2-7; 7 nucleotides align to TRBD2. The CDR3 spans 15 residues. The V gene end was trimmed by 1 base and the J gene end by 6 bases; junction bases not matched to a gene: 9. CDR1 is SEHNR and CDR2 is FQNEAQ in the germline V gene (reference sequence). This CDR3 reads CASSLGGGSLGEQYF. The CDR3 coding sequence is TGTGCCAGCAGCTTAGGCGGGGGATCGCTCGGCGAGCAGTACTTC.

The V call is TRBV6-6, the J call TRBJ1-1, with D perhaps matching TRBD1 (6 bases). The germline V gene has CDR1 MNHNY and CDR2 SVGAGI (reference sequence). Between the trimmed V and J ends, which lost 2 bases and 10 bases, there was a span of 14 bases. This CDR3 has 13 residues. The DNA of the CDR3 is TGTGCCAGCAGTTACATCGGGGGGGCGCGAGCTTTCTTT. This gives the protein CASSYIGGARAFF.

This clone was seen a handful of times. The chain employs TRBV7-2 and TRBJ1-1; D call uncertain. Germline V gene lookup returns CDR1 SGHTA and CDR2 FQGNSA. Trimming removed 7 bases at V and 0 bases at J, with 12 bases between. CDR3 length: 14 amino acids. CDR3 bases: TGTGCCAGCATCCCGACAAATATGAACACTGAAGCTTTCTTT. Translation gives CASIPTNMNTEAFF.

The chain uses TRBV29-1 and TRBJ2-3; no reliable D call. The V gene lost 0 bases and the J gene lost 2 bases, with 6 bases spanning the gap. Germline-derived CDR1 and CDR2 are SQVTM and ANQGSEA. The length of the CDR3 is 13 residues. The CDR3 spells CSVEEHSTDTQYF. In nucleotides, the CDR3 is TGCAGCGTTGAAGAACACTCCACAGATACGCAGTATTTT.

The J gene is TRBJ2-5, the V gene TRBV5-1; D may be TRBD1 (6 bases). Germline CDR1 reads SGHRS; CDR2 reads YFSETQ. Trimming shortened V by 4 bases and J by 0 bases, and 13 bases separated the two germline ends. The CDR3 covers 15 residues. The CDR3 sequence is CASSITGTYQETQYF. The CDR3 coding sequence is TGCGCCAGCAGCATCACAGGGACCTACCAAGAGACCCAGTACTTC.

On this clone itself: Other DNA sequences in the same sample also yield this CDR3. The chain links TRBV5-1 to TRBJ1-1; D is possibly TRBD1 (5 bases). V lost 4 bases and J 2 bases, leaving 9 bases between the germline ends. Looked up from germline, CDR1 is SGHRS and CDR2 is YFSETQ. The CDR3 totals 13 residues. The chain's CDR3 is CASSQTVNTEAFF. DNA for the CDR3: TGCGCCAGCAGCCAGACAGTCAACACTGAAGCTTTCTTT.